This is a list of T cell receptor beta chains from one sample in a study of blood T cells in healthy people across ages. One entry per CDR3 protein results from TCRdb running MiXCR on the 5' RACE reads. The data contain approximately 800,000 distinct CDR3 sequences, 30% to 45% of them singletons. The material sequenced was blood. All receptors come from a man aged 18 to 30 in good health. Both conserved end residues are part of each CDR3. The D gene is left open where the match is weak. Clone size is given for some rows only: seen once, a few or many times, or a class if the clone is expanded.

>TRBJ2-3|TRBD1|.|TRBV24-1
CASSDPGQGSTDTQYF
TGTGCCAGCAGTGACCCGGGACAGGGCAGCACAGATACGCAGTATTTT
>TRBJ1-5|.|.|TRBV27
CTSSLRPINQPQHF
TGTACCAGCAGTTTAAGACCTATAAATCAGCCCCAGCATTTT
>TRBJ2-5|.|.|TRBV29-1
CSGGPGIGPLEETQYF
TGCAGCGGGGGGCCGGGTATCGGCCCCCTTGAAGAGACCCAGTACTTC
>TRBJ2-3|.|.|TRBV5-1
CASSLEGPEKDTQYF
TGCGCCAGCAGCTTGGAGGGACCAGAGAAAGATACGCAGTATTTT
>TRBJ2-5|TRBD1|.|TRBV6-5
CATHRGHVETQYF
TGTGCCACCCACAGGGGCCACGTTGAGACCCAGTACTTC
>TRBJ1-1|.|.|TRBV12-3/TRBV12-4
CASSSQGQAFF
TGTGCCAGCAGTTCCCAGGGGCAAGCTTTCTTT
>TRBJ2-5|.|few|TRBV5-5
CASSLVSSQETQYF
TGTGCCAGCAGCTTGGTAAGCAGCCAAGAGACCCAGTACTTC
>TRBJ1-2|.|.|TRBV29-1
CSVGEAGYGYTF
TGCAGCGTTGGGGAGGCAGGTTATGGCTACACCTTC
>TRBJ1-6|.|few|TRBV4-2
CASSQDTGSGSPLHF
TGTGCCAGCAGCCAAGATACGGGGTCCGGCTCACCCCTCCACTTT
>TRBJ2-1|.|.|TRBV20-1
CSARDPSRVYNEQFF
TGCAGTGCTAGAGATCCAAGCAGGGTTTACAATGAGCAGTTCTTC
>TRBJ1-2|.|.|TRBV7-8
CASSLALSGSLNYGYTF
TGTGCCAGCAGCTTAGCGCTTAGTGGCAGCCTAAACTATGGCTACACCTTC
>TRBJ2-7|TRBD1|.|TRBV6-2/TRBV6-3
CASRNPGQYNEQYF
TGTGCCAGCAGGAATCCGGGACAGTACAATGAGCAGTACTTC
>TRBJ2-5|TRBD2|few|TRBV19
CASSPASGGGKETQYF
TGTGCCAGTAGCCCTGCTAGCGGGGGAGGAAAAGAGACCCAGTACTTC
>TRBJ1-6|TRBD1|few|TRBV6-5
CASRGDSSYNSPLHF
TGTGCCAGCAGGGGGGACAGCTCCTATAATTCACCCCTCCACTTT
>TRBJ1-4|.|.|TRBV7-6
CASSLEAGAGEKLFF
TGTGCCAGCAGCTTAGAAGCGGGGGCTGGCGAAAAACTGTTTTTT
>TRBJ1-2|TRBD1|many|TRBV15
CATSWTGGNYGYTF
TGTGCCACCAGCTGGACAGGGGGAAACTATGGCTACACCTTC
>TRBJ1-6|.|.|TRBV20-1
CSASYPHNSPLHF
TGCAGTGCTAGCTACCCCCATAATTCACCCCTCCACTTT
>TRBJ2-5|.|.|TRBV3-1
CASSPGGPETQYF
TGTGCCAGCAGCCCCGGGGGCCCAGAGACCCAGTACTTC
>TRBJ2-1|.|many|TRBV11-2
CASSPLDSTYNEQFF
TGTGCCAGCAGCCCCTTAGACAGCACCTACAATGAGCAGTTCTTC
>TRBJ2-2|.|once|TRBV15
CATSRGRTGELFF
TGTGCCACCAGCAGGGGGAGAACCGGGGAGCTGTTTTTT
>TRBJ2-3|.|.|TRBV11-2
CASSLLRRTDTQYF
TGTGCCAGCAGCTTACTTCGTCGCACAGATACGCAGTATTTT
>TRBJ1-1|.|.|TRBV20-1
CSARESTGALSEAFF
TGCAGTGCTAGAGAATCCACGGGCGCCCTGTCTGAAGCTTTCTTT
>TRBJ2-7|TRBD2|.|TRBV7-2
CASSPRLAGADEQYF
TGTGCCAGCAGCCCCCGACTAGCGGGAGCCGACGAGCAGTACTTC
>TRBJ1-2|.|few|TRBV7-3
CASSLSAGSFYGYTF
TGTGCCAGCAGCTTAAGCGCGGGCTCATTTTATGGCTACACCTTC